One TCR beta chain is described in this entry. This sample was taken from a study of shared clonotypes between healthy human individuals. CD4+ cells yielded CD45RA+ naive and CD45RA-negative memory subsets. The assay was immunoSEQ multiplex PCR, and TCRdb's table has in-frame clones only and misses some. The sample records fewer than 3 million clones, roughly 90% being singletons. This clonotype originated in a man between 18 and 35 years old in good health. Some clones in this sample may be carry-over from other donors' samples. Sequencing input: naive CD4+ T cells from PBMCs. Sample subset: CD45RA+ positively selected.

Written as DNA, the CDR3 is TGTGCCAGCAGCTTAGTATGGGGGGGGGATCAGCCCCAGCATTTT. Residues: CASSLVWGGDQPQHF. This chain connects TRBV7-2 to TRBJ1-5, with D possibly TRBD1 on 5 matching bases. Germline values: CDR1 SGHTA, CDR2 FQGNSA. V was pared by 1 base and J by 5 bases, with 12 bases between. CDR3 size: 15 residues. The variable domain in full, completed from reference TRBV7-2 and TRBJ1-5, reads GAGVSQSPSNKVTEKGKDVELRCDPISGHTALYWYRQSLGQGLEFLIYFQGNSAPDKSGLPSDRFSAERTGGSVSTLTIQRTQQEDSAVYLCASSLVWGGDQPQHFGDGTRLSIL.